This T cell receptor (beta chain) was found in a study of T-cell memory formation after mild COVID-19. This CDR3 is 16 amino acids long. V gave up 0 bases and J gave up 8 bases, with 16 bases separating them. CDR1 SGHAT and CDR2 FQNNGV come from the germline V gene. In TCRdb, the 5' RACE reads were re-called with MiXCR into one record per CDR3 protein. The table lists 250,000 to 300,000 distinct CDR3 sequences, around 16% of them singletons. This clonotype was counted at least ten times. The sample comprised PBMCs or a T cell subset sorted from them (not recorded which). This TCR came from a man aged 18 to 29 who had mild COVID-19 (a few samples of this study predate the infection). Cell type and time point are not known. This rearrangement joins TRBV11-2 to TRBJ2-2; D ambiguous. In DNA form, the CDR3 reads TGTGCCAGCAGCTTAGATCGCCGGGTAGAGATGGGGGAGCTGTTTTTT. Its protein is CASSLDRRVEMGELFF. Filled out from reference TRBV11-2 and TRBJ2-2, the complete variable domain reads EAGVAQSPRYKIIEKRQSVAFWCNPISGHATLYWYQQILGQGPKLLIQFQNNGVVDDSQLPKDRFSAERLKGVDSTLKIQPAKLEDSAVYLCASSLDRRVEMGELFFGEGSRLTVL.